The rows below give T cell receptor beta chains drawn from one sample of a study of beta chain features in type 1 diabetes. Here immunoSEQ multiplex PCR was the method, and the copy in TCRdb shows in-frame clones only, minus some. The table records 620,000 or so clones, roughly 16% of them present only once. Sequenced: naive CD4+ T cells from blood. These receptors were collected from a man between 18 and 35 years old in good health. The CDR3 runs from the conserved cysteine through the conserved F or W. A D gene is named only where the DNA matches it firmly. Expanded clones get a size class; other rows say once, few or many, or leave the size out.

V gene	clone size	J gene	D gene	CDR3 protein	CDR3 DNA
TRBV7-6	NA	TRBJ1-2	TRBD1	CASSSRTGLYGYTF	TGTGCCAGCAGCTCCCGGACAGGGTTATATGGCTACACCTTC
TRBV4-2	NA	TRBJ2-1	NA	CASSQEEIPNEQFF	TGTGCCAGCAGCCAAGAGGAGATCCCGAATGAGCAGTTCTTC
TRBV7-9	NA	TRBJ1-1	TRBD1	CASSLDQGGAFF	TGTGCCAGCAGCTTAGACCAGGGGGGAGCTTTCTTT
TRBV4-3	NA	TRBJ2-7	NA	CASSRDPMGHTKTLTSYEQYF	TGCGCCAGCAGCAGAGACCCTATGGGACACACAAAGACCTTAACCTCCTACGAGCAGTACTTC
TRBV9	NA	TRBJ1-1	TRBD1	CASNPGGRTEAFF	TGTGCCAGCAACCCAGGGGGTAGGACTGAAGCTTTCTTT
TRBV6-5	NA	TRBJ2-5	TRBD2	CASSFPGGAVETQYF	TGTGCCAGCAGTTTCCCCGGGGGGGCCGTTGAGACCCAGTACTTC
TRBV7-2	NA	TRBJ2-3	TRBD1	CASSLRGRPDTQYF	TGTGCCAGCAGCTTAAGGGGGCGGCCAGATACGCAGTATTTT
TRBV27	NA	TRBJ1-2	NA	CASTTAGGANYGYTF	TGTGCCAGCACCACAGCTGGGGGGGCTAACTATGGCTACACCTTC
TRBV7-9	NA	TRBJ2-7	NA	CASGSSYEQYF	TGTGCCAGCGGGAGCTCCTACGAGCAGTACTTC
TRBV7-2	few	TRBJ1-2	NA	CASSFTGNYGYTF	TGTGCCAGCAGCTTTACAGGGAACTATGGCTACACCTTC
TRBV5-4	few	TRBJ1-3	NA	CASSLRDVSSGNTIYF	TGTGCCAGCAGCCTACGGGACGTAAGCTCTGGAAACACCATATATTTT
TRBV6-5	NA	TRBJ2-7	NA	CASSYSGEQLYYEQYF	TGTGCCAGCAGTTACTCGGGGGAACAGTTATATTACGAGCAGTACTTC
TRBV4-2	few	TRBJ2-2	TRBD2	CASSPYPAGGTGELFF	TGTGCCAGCAGCCCCTACCCAGCGGGGGGGACCGGGGAGCTGTTTTTT
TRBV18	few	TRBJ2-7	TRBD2	CASSPLLSGGEQYF	TGTGCCAGCTCACCGCTACTCTCGGGGGGCGAGCAGTACTTC
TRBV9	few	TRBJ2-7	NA	CASSPRVGSYEQYF	TGTGCCAGCAGCCCCCGGGTGGGTTCCTACGAGCAGTACTTC
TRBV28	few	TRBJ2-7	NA	CASSSRRTAGYEQYF	TGTGCCAGCAGTTCGCGGAGGACAGCTGGCTACGAGCAGTACTTC
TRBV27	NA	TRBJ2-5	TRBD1	CASSPRQGEETQYF	TGTGCCAGCAGTCCCCGACAGGGAGAAGAGACCCAGTACTTC
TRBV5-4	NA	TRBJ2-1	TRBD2	CASRLAGGTYNEQFF	TGTGCCAGCAGGCTAGCGGGGGGGACTTACAATGAGCAGTTCTTC